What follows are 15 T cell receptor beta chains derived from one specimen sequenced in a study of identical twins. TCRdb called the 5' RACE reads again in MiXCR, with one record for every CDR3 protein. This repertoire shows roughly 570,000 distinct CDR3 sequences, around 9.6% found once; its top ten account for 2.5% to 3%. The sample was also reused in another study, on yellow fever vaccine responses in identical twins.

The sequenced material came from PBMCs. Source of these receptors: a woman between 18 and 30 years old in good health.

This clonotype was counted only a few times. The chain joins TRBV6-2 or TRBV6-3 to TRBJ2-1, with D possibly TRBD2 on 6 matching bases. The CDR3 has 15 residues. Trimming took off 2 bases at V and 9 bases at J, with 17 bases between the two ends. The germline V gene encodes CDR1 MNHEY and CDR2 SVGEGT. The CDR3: CASSYDGGTLGEQFF. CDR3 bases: TGTGCCAGCAGTTACGACGGAGGGACTTTAGGTGAGCAGTTCTTC.

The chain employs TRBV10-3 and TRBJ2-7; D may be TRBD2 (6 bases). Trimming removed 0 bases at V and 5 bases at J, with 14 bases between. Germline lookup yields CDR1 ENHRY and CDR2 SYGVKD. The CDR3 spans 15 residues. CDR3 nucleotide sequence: TGTGCCATCAGTGAGTCGAATACTTGGGGGGACGAGCAGTACTTC. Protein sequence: CAISESNTWGDEQYF.

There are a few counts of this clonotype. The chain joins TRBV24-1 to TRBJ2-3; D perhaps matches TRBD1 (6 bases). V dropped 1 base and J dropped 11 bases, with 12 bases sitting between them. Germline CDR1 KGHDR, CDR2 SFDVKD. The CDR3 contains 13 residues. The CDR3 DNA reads TGTGCCACCAGTGATTTAGTGGGGGCTCTGCAGTATTTT. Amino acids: CATSDLVGALQYF.

The CDR3, as DNA: TGTGCCACCAGCAGAGAGCAATTGGGACAGTTAGCCAAAAACATTCAGTACTTC. This translates into CATSREQLGQLAKNIQYF. The chain employs TRBV15 and TRBJ2-4; 7 bases agree with TRBD1. The CDR3 is 18 amino acids. Trimming removed 0 bases from V and 0 bases from J; junction bases left unmatched: 8. CDR1 is LNHNV, CDR2 YYDKDF, per germline (reference sequence).

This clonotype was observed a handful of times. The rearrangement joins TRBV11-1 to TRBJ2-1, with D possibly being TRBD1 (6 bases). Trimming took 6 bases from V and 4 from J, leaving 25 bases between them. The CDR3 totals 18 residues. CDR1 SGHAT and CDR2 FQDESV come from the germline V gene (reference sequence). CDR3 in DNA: TGTGCCAGCAGACATACAGGGATTAGAAATCAGAAATACAATGAGCAGTTCTTC. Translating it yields CASRHTGIRNQKYNEQFF.

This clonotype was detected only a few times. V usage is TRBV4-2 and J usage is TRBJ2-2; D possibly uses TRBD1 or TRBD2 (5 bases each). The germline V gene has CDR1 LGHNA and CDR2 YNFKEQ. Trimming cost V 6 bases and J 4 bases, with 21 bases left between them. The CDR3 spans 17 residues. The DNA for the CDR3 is TGTGCCAGCAGACCCAAGACGAGTGCAGGGAGCACCGGGGAGCTGTTTTTT. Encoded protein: CASRPKTSAGSTGELFF.

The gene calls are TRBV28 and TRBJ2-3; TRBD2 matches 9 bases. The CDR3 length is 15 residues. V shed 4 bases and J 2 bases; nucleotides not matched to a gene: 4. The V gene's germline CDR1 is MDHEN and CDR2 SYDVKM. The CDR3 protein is CASSSRLADTDTQYF. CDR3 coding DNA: TGTGCCAGCAGTTCTCGACTAGCGGACACAGATACGCAGTATTTT.

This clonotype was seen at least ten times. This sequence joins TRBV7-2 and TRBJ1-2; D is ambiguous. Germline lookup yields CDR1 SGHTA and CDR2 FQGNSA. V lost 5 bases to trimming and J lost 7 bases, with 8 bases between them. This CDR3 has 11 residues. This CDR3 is CASSHDLGYTF. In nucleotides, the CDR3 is TGTGCCAGCAGCCATGATCTTGGCTACACCTTC.

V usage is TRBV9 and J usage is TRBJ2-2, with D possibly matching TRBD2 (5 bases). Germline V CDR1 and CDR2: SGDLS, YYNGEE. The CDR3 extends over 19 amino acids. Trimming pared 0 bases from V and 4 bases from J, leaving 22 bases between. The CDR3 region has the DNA TGTGCCAGCAGCGTAGCTTCACCAACTTGGGTGCGGGTCACCGGGGAGCTGTTTTTT. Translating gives CASSVASPTWVRVTGELFF.

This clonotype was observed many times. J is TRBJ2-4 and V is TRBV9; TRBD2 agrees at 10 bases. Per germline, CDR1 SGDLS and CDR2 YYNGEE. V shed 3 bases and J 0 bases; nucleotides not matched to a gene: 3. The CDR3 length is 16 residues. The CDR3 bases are TGTGCCAGCAGCGCACTAGCGGGGCTAGCCAAAAACATTCAGTACTTC. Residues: CASSALAGLAKNIQYF.

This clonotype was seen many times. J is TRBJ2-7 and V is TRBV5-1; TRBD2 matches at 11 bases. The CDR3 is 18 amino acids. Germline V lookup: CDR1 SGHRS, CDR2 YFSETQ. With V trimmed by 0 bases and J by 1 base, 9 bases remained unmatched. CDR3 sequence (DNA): TGCGCCAGCAGCTTGGGGGGACTAGCGGCGGAGCGGTCCTACGAGCAGTACTTC. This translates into CASSLGGLAAERSYEQYF.

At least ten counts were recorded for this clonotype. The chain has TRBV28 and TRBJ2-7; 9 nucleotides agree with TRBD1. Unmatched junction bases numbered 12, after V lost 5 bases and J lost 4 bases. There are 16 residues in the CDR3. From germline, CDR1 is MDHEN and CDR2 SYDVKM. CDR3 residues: CASSRITGGGGYEQYF. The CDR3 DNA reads TGTGCCAGCAGTCGTATAACAGGGGGCGGTGGATACGAGCAGTACTTC.

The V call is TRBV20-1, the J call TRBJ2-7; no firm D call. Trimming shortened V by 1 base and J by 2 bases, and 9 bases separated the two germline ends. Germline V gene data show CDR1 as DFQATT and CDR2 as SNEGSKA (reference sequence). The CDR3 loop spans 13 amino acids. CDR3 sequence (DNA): TGCAGTGCTAGAGGTACCTCTACCTACGAGCAGTACTTC. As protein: CSARGTSTYEQYF.

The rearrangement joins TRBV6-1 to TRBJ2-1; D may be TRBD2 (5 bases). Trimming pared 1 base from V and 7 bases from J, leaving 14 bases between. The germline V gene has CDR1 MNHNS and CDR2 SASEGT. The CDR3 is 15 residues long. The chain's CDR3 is CASSEVGGWRNEQFF. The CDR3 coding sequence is TGTGCCAGCAGTGAAGTAGGAGGCTGGCGGAATGAGCAGTTCTTC.

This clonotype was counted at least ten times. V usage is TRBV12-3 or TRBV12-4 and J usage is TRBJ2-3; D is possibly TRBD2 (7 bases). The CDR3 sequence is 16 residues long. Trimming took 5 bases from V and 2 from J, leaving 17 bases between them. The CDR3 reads CASSVSRGGFTDTQYF. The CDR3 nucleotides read TGTGCCAGCAGTGTATCCCGCGGGGGCTTCACAGATACGCAGTATTTT.